This paragraph covers one T cell receptor (beta chain) sequence. The table came from immunoSEQ multiplex PCR; TCRdb's copy has only in-frame clones and leaves some out. The sample carries 310,000 or so clones, approximately 90% recorded once. These data originate in a study of blood T cell repertoires in COVID-19. The receptor was derived from a woman aged 30 to 39 who had recovered from COVID-19. Material: PBMCs or T cells enriched from blood (not recorded which).

This chain's CDR3 is CSEGNRGNTEAFF. CDR3 DNA: TGCAGCGAAGGGAACAGGGGGAACACTGAAGCTTTCTTT. The chain recombines TRBV29-1 with TRBJ1-1, with 7 positions matching TRBD1. The CDR3 is 13 amino acids. CDR1 is SQVTM, CDR2 ANQGSEA, per germline. J lost 1 base, V lost 7 bases, and 6 bases had no gene match.